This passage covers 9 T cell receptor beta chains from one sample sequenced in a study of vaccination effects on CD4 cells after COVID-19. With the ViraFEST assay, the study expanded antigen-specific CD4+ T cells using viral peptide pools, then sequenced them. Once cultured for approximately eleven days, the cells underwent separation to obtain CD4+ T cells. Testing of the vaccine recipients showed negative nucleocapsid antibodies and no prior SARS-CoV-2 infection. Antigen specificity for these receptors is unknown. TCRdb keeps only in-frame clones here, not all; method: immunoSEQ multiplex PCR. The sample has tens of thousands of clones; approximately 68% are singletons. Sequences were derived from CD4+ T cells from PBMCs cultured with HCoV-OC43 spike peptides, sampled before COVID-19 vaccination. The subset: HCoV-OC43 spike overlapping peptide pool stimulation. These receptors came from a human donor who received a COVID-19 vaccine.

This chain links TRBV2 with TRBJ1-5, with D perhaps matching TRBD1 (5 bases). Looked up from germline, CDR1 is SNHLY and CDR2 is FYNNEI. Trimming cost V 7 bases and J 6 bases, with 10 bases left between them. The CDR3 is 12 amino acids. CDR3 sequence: CASTGGGQPQHF. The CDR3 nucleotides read TGTGCCAGCACCGGGGGGGGTCAGCCCCAGCATTTT.

The CDR3 nucleotides are TGCGCCAGCACCCCCACGGGTTTGGTACAGGAGCAACCCAACGGCTACACCTTC. It encodes CASTPTGLVQEQPNGYTF. The gene calls are TRBV10-2 and TRBJ1-2; perhaps TRBD1 as D (5 bases). Trimming took 7 bases from V and 8 from J, leaving 32 bases between them. Germline lookup yields CDR1 WSHSY and CDR2 SAAADI. This CDR3 region has 18 residues.

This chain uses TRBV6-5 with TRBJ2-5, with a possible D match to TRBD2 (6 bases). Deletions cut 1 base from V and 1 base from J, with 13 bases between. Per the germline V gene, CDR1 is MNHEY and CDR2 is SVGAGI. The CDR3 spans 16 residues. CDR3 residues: CASSYYGGPRQETQYF. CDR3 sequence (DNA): TGTGCCAGCAGTTACTACGGGGGACCACGCCAAGAGACCCAGTACTTC.

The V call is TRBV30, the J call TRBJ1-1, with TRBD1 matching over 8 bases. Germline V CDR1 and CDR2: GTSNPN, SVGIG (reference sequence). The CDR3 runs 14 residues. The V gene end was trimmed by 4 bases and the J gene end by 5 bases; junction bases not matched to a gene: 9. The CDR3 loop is CAWNSGGRGTEAFF. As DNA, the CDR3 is TGTGCCTGGAATTCAGGGGGCCGGGGGACTGAAGCTTTCTTT.

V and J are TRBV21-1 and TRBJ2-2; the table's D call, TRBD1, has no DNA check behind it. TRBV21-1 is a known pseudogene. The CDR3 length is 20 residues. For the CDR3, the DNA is TGTGCCAGCAGCAAAAAACCGGGACAGCCACATTCCCTAAACACCGGGGAGCTGTTTTTT. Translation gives CASSKKPGQPHSLNTGELFF.

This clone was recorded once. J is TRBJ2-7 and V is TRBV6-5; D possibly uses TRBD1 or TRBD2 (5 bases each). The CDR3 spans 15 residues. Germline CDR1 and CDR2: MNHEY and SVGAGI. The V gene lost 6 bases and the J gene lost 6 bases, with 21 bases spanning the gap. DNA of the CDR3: TGTGCCAGCAGACAGACCGGGACCCTCTTAGGCGAGCAGTACTTC. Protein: CASRQTGTLLGEQYF.

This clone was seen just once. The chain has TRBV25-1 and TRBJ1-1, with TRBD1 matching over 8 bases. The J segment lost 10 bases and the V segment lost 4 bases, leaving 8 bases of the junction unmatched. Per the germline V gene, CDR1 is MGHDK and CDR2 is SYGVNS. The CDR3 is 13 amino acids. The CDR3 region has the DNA TGTGCCAGCAGTGCGACAGGGGCCTTCGGAGCTTTCTTT. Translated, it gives CASSATGAFGAFF.

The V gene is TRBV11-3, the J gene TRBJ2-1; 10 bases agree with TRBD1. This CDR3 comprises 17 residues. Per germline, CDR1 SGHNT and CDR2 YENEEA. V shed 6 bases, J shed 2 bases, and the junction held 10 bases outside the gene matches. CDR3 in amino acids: CASRARQGAFPYNEQFF. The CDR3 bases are TGTGCCAGCAGGGCTCGACAGGGGGCCTTTCCCTACAATGAGCAGTTCTTC.

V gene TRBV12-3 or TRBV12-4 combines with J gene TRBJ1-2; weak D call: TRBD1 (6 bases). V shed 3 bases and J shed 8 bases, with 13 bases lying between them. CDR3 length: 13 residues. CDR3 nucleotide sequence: TGTGCCAGCAGTTTTTCAGTCAGGGGAGGCTACACCTTC. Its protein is CASSFSVRGGYTF.